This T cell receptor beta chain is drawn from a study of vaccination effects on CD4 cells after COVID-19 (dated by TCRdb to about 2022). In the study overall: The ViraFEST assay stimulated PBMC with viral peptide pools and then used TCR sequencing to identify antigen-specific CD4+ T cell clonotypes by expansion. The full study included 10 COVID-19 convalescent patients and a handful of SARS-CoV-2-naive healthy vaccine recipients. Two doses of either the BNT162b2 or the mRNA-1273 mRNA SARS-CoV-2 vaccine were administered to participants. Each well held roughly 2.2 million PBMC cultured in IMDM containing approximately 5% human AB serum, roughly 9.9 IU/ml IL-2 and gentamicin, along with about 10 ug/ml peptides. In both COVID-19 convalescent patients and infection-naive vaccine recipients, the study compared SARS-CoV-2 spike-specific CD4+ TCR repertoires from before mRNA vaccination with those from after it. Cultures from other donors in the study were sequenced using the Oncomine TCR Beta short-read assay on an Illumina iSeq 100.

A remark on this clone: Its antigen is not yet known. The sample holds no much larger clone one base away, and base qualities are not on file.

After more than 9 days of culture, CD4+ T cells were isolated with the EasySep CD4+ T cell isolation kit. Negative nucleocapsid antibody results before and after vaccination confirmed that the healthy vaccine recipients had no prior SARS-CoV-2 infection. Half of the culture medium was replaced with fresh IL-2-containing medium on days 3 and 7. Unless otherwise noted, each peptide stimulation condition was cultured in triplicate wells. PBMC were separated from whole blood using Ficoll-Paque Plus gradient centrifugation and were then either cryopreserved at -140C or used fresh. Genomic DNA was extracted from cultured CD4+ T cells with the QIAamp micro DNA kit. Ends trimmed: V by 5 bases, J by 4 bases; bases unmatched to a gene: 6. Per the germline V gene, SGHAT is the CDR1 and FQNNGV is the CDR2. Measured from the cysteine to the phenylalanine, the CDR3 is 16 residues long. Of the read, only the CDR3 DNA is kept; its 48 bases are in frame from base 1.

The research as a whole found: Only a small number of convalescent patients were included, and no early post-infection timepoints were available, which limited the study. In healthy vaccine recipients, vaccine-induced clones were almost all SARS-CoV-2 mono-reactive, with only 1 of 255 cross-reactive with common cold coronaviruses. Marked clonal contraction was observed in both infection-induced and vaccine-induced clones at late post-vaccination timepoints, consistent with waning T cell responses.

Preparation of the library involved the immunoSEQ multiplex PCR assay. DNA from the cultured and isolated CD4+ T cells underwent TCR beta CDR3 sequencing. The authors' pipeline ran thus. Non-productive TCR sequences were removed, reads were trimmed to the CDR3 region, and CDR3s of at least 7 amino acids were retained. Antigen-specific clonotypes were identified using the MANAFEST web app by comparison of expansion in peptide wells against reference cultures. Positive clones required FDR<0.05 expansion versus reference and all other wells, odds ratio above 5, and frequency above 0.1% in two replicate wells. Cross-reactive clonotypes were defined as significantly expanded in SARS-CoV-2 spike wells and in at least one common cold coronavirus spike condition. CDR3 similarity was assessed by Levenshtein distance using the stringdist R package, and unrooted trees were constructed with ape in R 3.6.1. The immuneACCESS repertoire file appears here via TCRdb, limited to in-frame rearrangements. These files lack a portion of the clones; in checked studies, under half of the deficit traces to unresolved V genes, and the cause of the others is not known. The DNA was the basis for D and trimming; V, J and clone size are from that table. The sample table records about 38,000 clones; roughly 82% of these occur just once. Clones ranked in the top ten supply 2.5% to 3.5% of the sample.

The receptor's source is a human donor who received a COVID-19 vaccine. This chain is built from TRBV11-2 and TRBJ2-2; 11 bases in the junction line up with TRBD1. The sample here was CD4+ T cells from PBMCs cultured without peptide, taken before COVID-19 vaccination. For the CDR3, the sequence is CASSTRTGGGTGELFF. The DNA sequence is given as TGTGCCAGCAGCACTAGGACAGGGGGCGGCACCGGGGAGCTGTTTTTT.